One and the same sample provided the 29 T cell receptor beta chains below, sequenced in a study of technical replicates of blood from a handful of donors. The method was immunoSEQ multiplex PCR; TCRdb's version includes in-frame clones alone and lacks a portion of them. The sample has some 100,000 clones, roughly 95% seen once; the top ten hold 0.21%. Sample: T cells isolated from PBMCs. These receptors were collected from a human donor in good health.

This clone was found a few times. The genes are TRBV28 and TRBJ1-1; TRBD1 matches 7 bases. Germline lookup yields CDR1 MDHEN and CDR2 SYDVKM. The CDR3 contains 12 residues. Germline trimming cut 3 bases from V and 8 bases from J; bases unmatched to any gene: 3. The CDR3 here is CASSFWTGEAFF. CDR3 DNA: TGTGCCAGCAGTTTCTGGACAGGCGAAGCTTTCTTT.

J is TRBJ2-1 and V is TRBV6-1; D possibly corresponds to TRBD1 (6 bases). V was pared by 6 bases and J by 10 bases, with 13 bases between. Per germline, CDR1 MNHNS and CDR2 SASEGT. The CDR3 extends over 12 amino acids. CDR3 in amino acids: CASSDRSVEQFF. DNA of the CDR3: TGTGCCAGCAGCGACAGGTCTGTGGAGCAGTTCTTC.

CDR3 coding DNA: TGCGCCAGCAGGACAGGGCACAACACCATATATTTT. Amino acids: CASRTGHNTIYF. J is TRBJ1-3 and V is TRBV10-2; 7 nucleotides align to TRBD1. In germline, CDR1 is WSHSY, CDR2 SAAADI. The CDR3 extends over 12 amino acids. J gave up 7 bases and V 6 bases, and 3 bases lay outside the gene matches.

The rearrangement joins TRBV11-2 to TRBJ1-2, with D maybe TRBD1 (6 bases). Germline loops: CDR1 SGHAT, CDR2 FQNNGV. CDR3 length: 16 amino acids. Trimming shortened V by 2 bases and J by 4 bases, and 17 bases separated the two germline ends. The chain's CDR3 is CASSLTTPGAGYGYTF. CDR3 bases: TGTGCCAGCAGCTTAACGACCCCAGGGGCGGGCTATGGCTACACCTTC.

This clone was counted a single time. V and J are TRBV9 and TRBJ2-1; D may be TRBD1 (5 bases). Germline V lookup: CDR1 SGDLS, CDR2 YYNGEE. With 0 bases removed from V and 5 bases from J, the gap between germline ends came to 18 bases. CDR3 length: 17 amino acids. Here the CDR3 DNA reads TGTGCCAGCAGCGTAGCCGGACCGGCTAGGGGAAACAATGAGCAGTTCTTC. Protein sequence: CASSVAGPARGNNEQFF.

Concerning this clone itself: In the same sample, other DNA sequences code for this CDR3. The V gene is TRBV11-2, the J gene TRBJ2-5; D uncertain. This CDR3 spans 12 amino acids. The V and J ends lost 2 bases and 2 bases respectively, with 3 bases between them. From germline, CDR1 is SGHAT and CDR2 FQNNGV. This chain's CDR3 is CASSLLQETQYF. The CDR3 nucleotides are TGTGCCAGCAGCTTACTACAAGAGACCCAGTACTTC.

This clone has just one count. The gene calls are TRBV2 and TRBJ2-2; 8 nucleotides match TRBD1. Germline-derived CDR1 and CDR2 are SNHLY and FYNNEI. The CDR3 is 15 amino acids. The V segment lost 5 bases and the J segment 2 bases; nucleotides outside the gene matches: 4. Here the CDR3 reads CASSTDRVNTGELFF. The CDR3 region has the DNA TGTGCCAGCAGTACGGACAGGGTCAACACCGGGGAGCTGTTTTTT.

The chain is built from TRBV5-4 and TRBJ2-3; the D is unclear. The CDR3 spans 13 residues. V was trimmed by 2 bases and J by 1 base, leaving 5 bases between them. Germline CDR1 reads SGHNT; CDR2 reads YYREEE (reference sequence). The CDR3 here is CASSLAGTDTQYF. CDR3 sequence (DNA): TGTGCCAGCAGCTTAGCCGGCACAGATACGCAGTATTTT.

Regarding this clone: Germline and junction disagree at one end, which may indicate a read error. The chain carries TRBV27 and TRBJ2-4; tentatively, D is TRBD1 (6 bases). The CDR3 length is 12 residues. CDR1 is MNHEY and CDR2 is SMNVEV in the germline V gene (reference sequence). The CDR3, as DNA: TGTGCCAGCAGTTCGCCGGGACACCCCGAGGACTTC. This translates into CASSSPGHPEDF.

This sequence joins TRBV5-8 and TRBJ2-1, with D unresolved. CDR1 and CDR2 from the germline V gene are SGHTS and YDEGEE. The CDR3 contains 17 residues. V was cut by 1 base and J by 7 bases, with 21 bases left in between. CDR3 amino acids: CASSLFVTSTRRNEQFF. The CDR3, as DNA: TGTGCCAGCAGCTTGTTTGTAACAAGCACGCGGCGGAATGAGCAGTTCTTC.

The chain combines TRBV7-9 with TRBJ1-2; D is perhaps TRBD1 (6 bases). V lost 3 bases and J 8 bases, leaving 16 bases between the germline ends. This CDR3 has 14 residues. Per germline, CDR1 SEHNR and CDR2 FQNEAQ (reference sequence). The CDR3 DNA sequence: TGTGCCAGCAGCTTGTCCTCAGGGGTTATAGGCTACACCTTC. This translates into CASSLSSGVIGYTF.

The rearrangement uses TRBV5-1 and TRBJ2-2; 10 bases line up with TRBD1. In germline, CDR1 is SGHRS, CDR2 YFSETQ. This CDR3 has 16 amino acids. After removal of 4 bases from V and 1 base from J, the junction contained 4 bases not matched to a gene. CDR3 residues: CASSVGQGGNTGELFF. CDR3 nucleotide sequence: TGCGCCAGCAGCGTCGGACAGGGGGGGAACACCGGGGAGCTGTTTTTT.

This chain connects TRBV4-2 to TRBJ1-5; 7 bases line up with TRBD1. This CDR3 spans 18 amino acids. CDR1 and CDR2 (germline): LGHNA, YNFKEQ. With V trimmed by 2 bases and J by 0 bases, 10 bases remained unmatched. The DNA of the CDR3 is TGTGCCAGCAGCCAATCCCAAGGGACAGACTATAGCAATCAGCCCCAGCATTTT. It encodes CASSQSQGTDYSNQPQHF.

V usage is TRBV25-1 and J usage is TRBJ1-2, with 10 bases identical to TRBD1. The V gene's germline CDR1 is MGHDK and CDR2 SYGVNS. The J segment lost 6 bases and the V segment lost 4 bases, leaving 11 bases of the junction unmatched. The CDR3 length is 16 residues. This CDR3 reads CASSGYQTGGGNGYTF. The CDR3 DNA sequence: TGTGCCAGCAGTGGGTATCAGACAGGGGGCGGGAATGGCTACACCTTC.

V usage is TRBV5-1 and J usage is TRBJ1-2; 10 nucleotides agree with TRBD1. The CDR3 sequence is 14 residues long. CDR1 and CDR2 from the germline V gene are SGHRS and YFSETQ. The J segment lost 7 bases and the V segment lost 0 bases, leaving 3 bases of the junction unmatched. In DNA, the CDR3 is TGCGCCAGCAGCTTGGGACAGGGGGCTATTGGCTACACCTTC. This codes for CASSLGQGAIGYTF.

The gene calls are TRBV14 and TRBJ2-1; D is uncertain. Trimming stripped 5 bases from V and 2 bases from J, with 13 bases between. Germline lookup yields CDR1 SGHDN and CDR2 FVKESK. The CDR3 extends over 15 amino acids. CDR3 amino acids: CASSWVSGTYNEQFF. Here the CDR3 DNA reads TGTGCCAGCAGCTGGGTCTCAGGCACCTACAATGAGCAGTTCTTC.

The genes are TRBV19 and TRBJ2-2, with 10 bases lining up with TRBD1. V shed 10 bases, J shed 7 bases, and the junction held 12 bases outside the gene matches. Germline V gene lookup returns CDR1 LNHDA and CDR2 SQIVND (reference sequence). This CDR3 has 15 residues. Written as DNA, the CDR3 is TGTGCCACCCTGTCCGGACAGGGGGTTATCGGGGAGCTGTTTTTT. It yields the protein CATLSGQGVIGELFF.

CDR3 amino acids: CASSFGGSSYNEQFF. CDR3 bases: TGTGCCAGCAGTTTCGGGGGGAGCTCCTACAATGAGCAGTTCTTC. The rearrangement links TRBV27 to TRBJ2-1; TRBD2 agrees at 7 bases. After removal of 3 bases from V and 0 bases from J, the junction contained 2 bases not matched to a gene. The CDR3 extends over 15 amino acids. The germline V gene has CDR1 MNHEY and CDR2 SMNVEV (reference sequence).

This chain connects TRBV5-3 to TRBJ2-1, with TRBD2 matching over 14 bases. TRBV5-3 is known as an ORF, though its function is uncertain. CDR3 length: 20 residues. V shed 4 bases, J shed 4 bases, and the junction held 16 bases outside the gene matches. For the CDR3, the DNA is TGTGCCAGAAGCGGCGGGACTAGCGGGAGAAGGTTCACCAGTTACAATGAGCAGTTCTTC. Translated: CARSGGTSGRRFTSYNEQFF.

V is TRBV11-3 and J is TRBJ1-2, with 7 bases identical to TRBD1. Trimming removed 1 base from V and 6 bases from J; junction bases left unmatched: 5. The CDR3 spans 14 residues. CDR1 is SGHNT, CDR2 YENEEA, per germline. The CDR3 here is CASSLADRDNGYTF. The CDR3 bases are TGTGCCAGCAGCTTAGCTGACAGGGATAATGGCTACACCTTC.

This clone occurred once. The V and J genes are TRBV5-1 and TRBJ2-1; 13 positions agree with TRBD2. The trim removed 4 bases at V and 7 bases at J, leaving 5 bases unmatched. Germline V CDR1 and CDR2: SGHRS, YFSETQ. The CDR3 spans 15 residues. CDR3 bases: TGCGCCAGCAGCGTACTAGCGGGAGGGGAAAATGAGCAGTTCTTC. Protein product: CASSVLAGGENEQFF.

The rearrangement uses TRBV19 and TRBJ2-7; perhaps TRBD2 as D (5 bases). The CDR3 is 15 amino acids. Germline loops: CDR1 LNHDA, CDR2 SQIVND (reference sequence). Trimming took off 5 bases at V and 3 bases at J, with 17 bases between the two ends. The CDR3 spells CASSFPGGPDYEQYF. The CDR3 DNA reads TGTGCCAGTAGTTTCCCCGGCGGGCCGGACTACGAGCAGTACTTC.

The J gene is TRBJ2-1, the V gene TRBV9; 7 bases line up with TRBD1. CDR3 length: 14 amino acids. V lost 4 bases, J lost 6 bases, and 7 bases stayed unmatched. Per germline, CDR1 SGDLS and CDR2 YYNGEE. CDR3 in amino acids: CASSPLTGVNEQFF. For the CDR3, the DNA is TGTGCCAGCAGCCCATTAACAGGGGTCAATGAGCAGTTCTTC. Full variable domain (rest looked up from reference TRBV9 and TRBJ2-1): DSGVTQTPKHLITATGQRVTLRCSPRSGDLSVYWYQQSLDQGLQFLIQYYNGEERAKGNILERFSAQQFPDLHSELNLSSLELGDSALYFCASSPLTGVNEQFFGPGTRLTVL.

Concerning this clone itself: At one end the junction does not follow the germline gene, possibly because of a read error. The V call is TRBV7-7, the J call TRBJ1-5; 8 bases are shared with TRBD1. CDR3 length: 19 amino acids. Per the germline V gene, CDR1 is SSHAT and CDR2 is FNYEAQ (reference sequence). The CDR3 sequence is CASSVGRFIGQGSSQPQHF. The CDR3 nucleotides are TGTGCTAGCAGCGTTGGACGGTTTATCGGACAGGGCTCGAGTCAGCCCCAGCATTTT. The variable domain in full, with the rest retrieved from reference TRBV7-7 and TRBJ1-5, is GAGVSQSPRYKVTKRGQDVTLRCDPISSHATLYWYQQALGQGPEFLTYFNYEAQPDKSGLPSDRFSAERPEGSISTLTIQRTEQRDSAMYRCASSVGRFIGQGSSQPQHFGDGTRLSIL.

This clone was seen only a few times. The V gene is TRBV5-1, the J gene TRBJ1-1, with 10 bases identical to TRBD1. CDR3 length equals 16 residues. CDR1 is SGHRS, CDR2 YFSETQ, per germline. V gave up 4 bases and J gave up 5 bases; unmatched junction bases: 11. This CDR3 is CASSQGQGGLATEAFF. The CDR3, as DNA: TGCGCCAGCAGCCAAGGACAGGGGGGTTTGGCAACTGAAGCTTTCTTT.

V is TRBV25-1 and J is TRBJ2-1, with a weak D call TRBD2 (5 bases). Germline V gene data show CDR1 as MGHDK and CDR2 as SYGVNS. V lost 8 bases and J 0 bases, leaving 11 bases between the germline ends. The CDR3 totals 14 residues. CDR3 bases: TGTGCCAGCCAAAGCGGCAGCTCCTACAATGAGCAGTTCTTC. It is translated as CASQSGSSYNEQFF.

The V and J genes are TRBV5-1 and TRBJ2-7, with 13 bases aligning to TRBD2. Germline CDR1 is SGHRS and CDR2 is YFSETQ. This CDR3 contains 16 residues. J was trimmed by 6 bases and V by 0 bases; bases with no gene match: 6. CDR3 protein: CASSLGRTSGRGEQYF. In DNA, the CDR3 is TGCGCCAGCAGCTTGGGTCGGACTAGCGGGAGAGGCGAGCAGTACTTC.

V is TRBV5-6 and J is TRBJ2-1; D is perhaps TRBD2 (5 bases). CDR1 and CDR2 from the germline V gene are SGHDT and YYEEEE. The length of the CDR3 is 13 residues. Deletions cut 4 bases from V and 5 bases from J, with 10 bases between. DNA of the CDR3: TGTGCCAGCAGCGGAGGACCAGACAATGAGCAGTTCTTC. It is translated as CASSGGPDNEQFF.

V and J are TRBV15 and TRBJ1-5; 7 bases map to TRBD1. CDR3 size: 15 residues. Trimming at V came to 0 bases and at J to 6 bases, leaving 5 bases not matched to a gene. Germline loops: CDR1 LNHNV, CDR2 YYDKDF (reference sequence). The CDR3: CATSREGGAGQPQHF. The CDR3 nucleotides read TGTGCCACCAGCAGAGAAGGGGGCGCAGGTCAGCCCCAGCATTTT.